The entry below describes one TCR beta chain. The antigen is undetermined. It is likely a read error, because the conserved phenylalanine at the end of the CDR3 is missing. Trimming removed 4 bases from V and 3 bases from J, with 13 bases in between. The CDR3 has 15 residues. Germline V lookup: CDR1 SGHNT, CDR2 YYREEE (reference sequence). This sample was taken from a study of tumor and adjacent non-tumor tissue in lung cancer. Study information: On average, productive TCRbeta reads reached a few million per sample.

Findings and limits, study-wide: In normal lung, the top 100 clones were significantly more dominant than in tumor. Significantly higher TCR diversity was found in tumor than normal lung.

The library came from three nested PCR rounds adapted from ARM-PCR protocols. Via MiXCR, TCRdb re-called the multiplex PCR reads, giving one row per CDR3 protein. The sample lists 75,000 to 90,000 distinct CDR3 sequences, around 82% seen once, with about a fifth in the top ten. The template was RNA from unsorted bulk tissue. The normal lung tissue was taken more than 3 cm from the tumor edge. Newly diagnosed lung cancer patients had thoracic surgery in China, August–November 2014, without prior chemotherapy. The sample was distant non-tumor lung tissue. This receptor was identified in a woman aged 50 to 60 with non-small cell lung cancer. This rearrangement joins TRBV5-4 to TRBJ2-2; no firm D call. The CDR3 loop reads CASSKDVMDTGELFS. The CDR3 DNA reads as TGTGCCAGCAGCAAAGACGTGATGGACACCGGGGAGCTGTTTTCT.